These T cell receptor beta chains were read from a single sample in a study of radiotherapy plus CTLA-4 blockade in lung cancer. Clones were read by immunoSEQ multiplex PCR, and TCRdb kept only the in-frame ones, dropping some. The repertoire includes roughly 30,000 clones, around four fifths of them detected once, and around 7.5% sits in the top ten. The sample in question was peripheral blood, obtained from a patient treated with radiotherapy plus ipilimumab. The source of these receptors is a human donor with non-small cell lung cancer who had stable disease on radiotherapy plus ipilimumab. The CDR3 runs from the conserved cysteine through the conserved F or W. A D gene is named only where the DNA matches it firmly. Where a row states a size, it is once, few, many or the class of an expanded clone; other rows omit it.

>TRBJ2-2|TRBV11-2|NA|NA
TGTGCCAGCAGCTTAGAAAGCTATTACACCGGGGAGCTGTTTTTT
CASSLESYYTGELFF
>TRBJ1-3|TRBV28|NA|NA
TGTGCCAGTACCTCTGGAAACACCATATATTTT
CASTSGNTIYF
>TRBJ2-7|TRBV10-3|TRBD1|once
TGTGCCATCTCGCTAGGGGGCCACGAGCAGTACTTC
CAISLGGHEQYF
>TRBJ1-5|TRBV6-5|NA|NA
TGTGCCAGCAGGAGGAGACAGGGCAATCAGCCCCAGCATTTT
CASRRRQGNQPQHF
>TRBJ2-7|TRBV7-6|NA|NA
TGTGCCAGCAGCTTAAGACGGGGGACGGACAGATACGAGCAGTACTTC
CASSLRRGTDRYEQYF
>TRBJ1-2|TRBV13|NA|NA
TGTGCCAGCAGCCGCCAACGGGACTATGGCTACACCTTC
CASSRQRDYGYTF
>TRBJ2-1|TRBV5-1|TRBD2|NA
TGCGCCAGCACCCCCCCTGCGGGGGCCTACAATGAGCAGTTCTTC
CASTPPAGAYNEQFF
>TRBJ1-1|TRBV10-2|TRBD1|NA
TGCGCCAGCAGTGAACAGGGGGCTGGTGAAGCTTTCTTT
CASSEQGAGEAFF
>TRBJ1-4|TRBV11-2|NA|NA
TGTGCCAGCAGCTTAGGGGTTGGTGAAAAACTGTTTTTT
CASSLGVGEKLFF
>TRBJ2-1|TRBV7-8|NA|NA
TGTGCCAGCAGCCGACCGGGGCGCAGCGAATCCTACAATGAGCAGTTCTTC
CASSRPGRSESYNEQFF
>TRBJ1-5|TRBV2|NA|NA
TGTGCCAGCAGTGGGTACGTTCTACGCAATCAGCCCCAGCATTTT
CASSGYVLRNQPQHF
>TRBJ1-5|TRBV6-5|NA|NA
TGTGCCAGCAGTCTCGACAGTAATCAGCCCCAGCATTTT
CASSLDSNQPQHF
>TRBJ1-5|TRBV27|TRBD1|NA
TGTGCCAGCAGTTTATTCGGACAGGGCACTCAGCCCCAGCATTTT
CASSLFGQGTQPQHF
>TRBJ2-2|TRBV2|NA|NA
TGTGCCAGCAGAATGAACACCGGGGAGCTGTTTTTT
CASRMNTGELFF
>TRBJ1-6|TRBV13|NA|few
TGTGCCAGCAGCGGGAACAGGGATTCACCCCTCCACTTT
CASSGNRDSPLHF
>TRBJ1-1|TRBV11-1|NA|few
TGTGCCAGCAGCTTCGGAAGATTGACTGAAGCTTTCTTT
CASSFGRLTEAFF
>TRBJ1-4|TRBV9|NA|NA
TGTGCCAGCAGCGGCCCTCCGGAGGGGGGCAGTGGTGAAAAACTGTTTTTT
CASSGPPEGGSGEKLFF
>TRBJ2-1|TRBV5-6|NA|NA
TGTGCCAGCAGCTTCGGACCCCCCGGTGAGCAGTTCTTC
CASSFGPPGEQFF
>TRBJ2-2|TRBV6-6|NA|NA
TGTGCCAGCAGGCCGGGACACGCCAACACCGGGGAGCTGTTTTTT
CASRPGHANTGELFF
>TRBJ1-2|TRBV9|NA|NA
TGTGCCAGCAGCGTGGACAGCTATGGCTACACCTTC
CASSVDSYGYTF
>TRBJ2-7|TRBV10-3|TRBD1|few
TGTGCCATCAGCCAGGGGGCGAGGAGCTCCTACGAGCAGTACTTC
CAISQGARSSYEQYF
>TRBJ1-6|TRBV9|NA|NA
TGTGCCAGCGCACAAGGAACAGGGCGTTCACCCCTCCACTTT
CASAQGTGRSPLHF
>TRBJ1-1|TRBV29-1|NA|NA
TGCAGCGTTGAAGGCTCGGGTGGGACTGAAGCTTTCTTT
CSVEGSGGTEAFF
>TRBJ1-3|TRBV4-1|TRBD1|NA
TGCGCCAGCAGCCAAGATAAAGACAGGGCGGGAAACACCATATATTTT
CASSQDKDRAGNTIYF
>TRBJ2-3|TRBV6-1|TRBD2|NA
TGTGCCAGCAGTGTCGCTAGCGGGGGTACAGATACGCAGTATTTT
CASSVASGGTDTQYF
>TRBJ2-7|TRBV6-5|NA|NA
TGTGCCAGCAGTGACCAGGGGTACGAGCAGTACTTC
CASSDQGYEQYF
>TRBJ2-5|TRBV19|NA|NA
TGTGCCAGTACCTCGGGCGGCCAAGAGACCCAGTACTTC
CASTSGGQETQYF
>TRBJ1-1|TRBV10-3|TRBD1|NA
TGTGCCACGGGACAGGGAACTGAAGCTTTCTTT
CATGQGTEAFF
>TRBJ1-6|TRBV9|NA|few
TGTGCCAGCAGCGTAGCCTTAGGGAATTCACCCCTCCACTTT
CASSVALGNSPLHF
>TRBJ2-7|TRBV5-1|TRBD2|few
TGCGCCAGCAGCGCGCGGACTAGCGGGGGGGCCTACGAGCAGTACTTC
CASSARTSGGAYEQYF
>TRBJ2-4|TRBV11-2|TRBD1|NA
TGTGCCAGCAGCTTCCAGGGGGCGAAGCACATTCAGTACTTC
CASSFQGAKHIQYF
>TRBJ2-5|TRBV14|TRBD2|NA
TGTGCCAGCAGCCCAGGACTAGCCGAGACCCAGTACTTC
CASSPGLAETQYF
>TRBJ2-7|TRBV19|NA|NA
TGTGCCAGTGGCGCCACCTACGAGCAGTACTTC
CASGATYEQYF
>TRBJ2-3|TRBV9|NA|few
TGTGCCAGCAGCGTAGAGGGCGGGAGCACAGATACGCAGTATTTT
CASSVEGGSTDTQYF
>TRBJ1-1|TRBV6-5|NA|NA
TGTGCCAGCAGTTACCTCCCAGACGAAGCTTTCTTT
CASSYLPDEAFF
>TRBJ1-4|TRBV11-2|NA|NA
TGTGCCAGCAGCTTATTTCTTGGGGGGGCAGAAAAACTGTTTTTT
CASSLFLGGAEKLFF